Shown below are 14 T cell receptor beta chains from a single sample sequenced in a study of blood T cell repertoires in COVID-19. Assay used: immunoSEQ multiplex PCR; TCRdb lists only in-frame clones, some missing. The sample includes over 140,000 clones, around 78% seen only once; the top ten take approximately 4.5%. Sequenced input: peripheral blood. These receptors were collected from a woman aged 80 or older with active or convalescent COVID-19.

J is TRBJ2-3 and V is TRBV28, with D possibly TRBD2 on 6 matching bases. Trimming left V 8 bases short and J 2 bases short, with 14 bases between. Looked up from germline, CDR1 is MDHEN and CDR2 is SYDVKM. CDR3 size: 14 residues. CDR3 coding DNA: TGTGCCAGCTCCCCGGGGGATCTCACAGATACGCAGTATTTT. It yields the protein CASSPGDLTDTQYF.

The chain employs TRBV4-1 and TRBJ2-7; D unresolved. CDR3 length equals 14 residues. In germline, CDR1 is MGHRA, CDR2 YSYEKL. The germline V and J ends were trimmed by 2 bases and 4 bases, with 12 bases remaining between them. CDR3 sequence (DNA): TGCGCCAGCAGCCAATTCTACTCCCAATACGAGCAGTACTTC. It translates to CASSQFYSQYEQYF.

The CDR3 is CASSQDRDYGYTF. CDR3 nucleotides: TGTGCCAGCAGCCAGGACAGGGACTATGGCTACACCTTC. V gene TRBV12-3 or TRBV12-4 combines with J gene TRBJ1-2, with 8 bases lining up with TRBD1. J was trimmed by 3 bases and V by 6 bases; bases with no gene match: 3. The CDR3 loop spans 13 amino acids.

V usage is TRBV5-1 and J usage is TRBJ2-1, with D unclear. Trimming cost V 1 base and J 7 bases, with 9 bases left between them. CDR3 length: 13 amino acids. The germline gives CDR1 SGHRS, CDR2 YFSETQ. CDR3 protein: CASSLFPTNEQFF. CDR3 DNA: TGCGCCAGCAGCTTGTTCCCGACTAATGAGCAGTTCTTC.

The genes are TRBV18 and TRBJ2-5; D perhaps matches TRBD1 (6 bases). The CDR3 length is 12 residues. CDR1 and CDR2 (germline): KGHSH, LQKENI. The germline V and J ends were trimmed by 3 bases and 4 bases, with 6 bases remaining between them. The CDR3 is CASSPTGETQYF. Here the CDR3 DNA reads TGTGCCAGCTCACCGACAGGAGAGACCCAGTACTTC.

In its sample, this clone was seen once. The chain joins TRBV11-2 to TRBJ2-5; D perhaps matches TRBD2 (6 bases). The CDR3 consists of 17 residues. Trimming stripped 5 bases from V and 0 bases from J, with 19 bases between. Germline V CDR1 and CDR2: SGHAT, FQNNGV. This CDR3 is CASSLSFVASDQETQYF. Here the CDR3 DNA reads TGTGCCAGCAGCCTTAGTTTCGTGGCTAGCGACCAAGAGACCCAGTACTTC.

This chain joins TRBV5-1 and TRBJ2-7, with 8 positions matching TRBD2. V was pared by 4 bases and J by 2 bases, with 2 bases of the junction left unmatched. The length of the CDR3 is 13 residues. The V gene's germline CDR1 is SGHRS and CDR2 YFSETQ. CDR3 DNA: TGCGCCAGCAGCCCAGCGGGGGCCTACGAGCAGTACTTC. This sequence encodes CASSPAGAYEQYF.

CDR3 sequence: CASSSNRGVGGYTF. In nucleotides, the CDR3 is TGTGCCAGCAGTTCTAACAGGGGAGTAGGAGGCTACACCTTC. V and J are TRBV27 and TRBJ1-2, with 7 bases aligning to TRBD1. The CDR3 is made up of 14 amino acids. The germline V gene encodes CDR1 MNHEY and CDR2 SMNVEV (reference sequence). Trimming at V came to 4 bases and at J to 8 bases, leaving 10 bases not matched to a gene.

The chain joins TRBV7-8 to TRBJ1-5; 7 nucleotides line up with TRBD1. Losses at the gene ends were 2 bases for V and 2 bases for J; bases not matched to a gene: 0. The CDR3 runs 14 residues. CDR1 SGHVS and CDR2 FQNEAQ come from the germline V gene. Here the CDR3 DNA reads TGTGCCAGCAGCTTACAGGGGGGCAATCAGCCCCAGCATTTT. As protein: CASSLQGGNQPQHF.

The V gene is TRBV3-1 (or the pseudogene TRBV3-2), the J gene TRBJ1-1; 9 bases agree with TRBD1. The V and J ends lost 3 bases and 11 bases, in that order; junction bases with no gene match: 7. CDR3 size: 13 residues. Germline V lookup: CDR1 LGHDT, CDR2 YNNKEL (reference sequence). In DNA, the CDR3 is TGTGCCAGCAGCCAGGGTGGTGGGACAGGGGCTTTCTTT. Encoded protein: CASSQGGGTGAFF.

This chain joins TRBV7-9 and TRBJ1-4; D is ambiguous. Per germline, CDR1 SEHNR and CDR2 FQNEAQ (reference sequence). V lost 5 bases, J lost 4 bases, and 11 bases lay in between. This CDR3 is built from 14 residues. The CDR3 DNA reads TGTGCCAGCAGCCCACATGACTTTAATGAAAAACTGTTTTTT. Encoded protein: CASSPHDFNEKLFF.

The genes are TRBV7-2 and TRBJ2-1, with 8 bases that match TRBD2. Trimming at V came to 5 bases and at J to 0 bases, leaving 3 bases not matched to a gene. Germline values: CDR1 SGHTA, CDR2 FQGNSA. The CDR3 is 15 residues long. This chain's CDR3 is CASSATSGSYNEQFF. For the CDR3, the DNA is TGTGCCAGCAGCGCCACTAGCGGCTCCTACAATGAGCAGTTCTTC.

V usage is TRBV19 and J usage is TRBJ1-2; no reliable D call. V was cut by 3 bases and J by 6 bases, with 17 bases left in between. This CDR3 has 15 amino acids. Per germline, CDR1 LNHDA and CDR2 SQIVND (reference sequence). The CDR3 loop reads CASSIRRPGNHGYTF. CDR3 sequence (DNA): TGTGCCAGTAGTATCCGACGACCCGGGAATCATGGCTACACCTTC.

The chain couples TRBV4-1 to TRBJ1-1; D might be TRBD1 (6 bases). This CDR3 is built from 15 residues. The germline CDR1 and CDR2 sequences are MGHRA and YSYEKL. Deletions cut 4 bases from V and 1 base from J, with 13 bases between. CDR3 bases: TGCGCCAGCAGCCTTGGACAGATTACGAACACTGAAGCTTTCTTT. The encoded protein is CASSLGQITNTEAFF.